This entry lists 10 T cell receptor beta chains sequenced from one sample in a study of metastatic and nonmetastatic thyroid tumors. TCRdb re-analyzed the PCR reads through MiXCR. This sample yields tens of thousands of clones, of which just under 15% are seen a single time; approximately 3.4% belongs to the top ten. Not a single patient had been given any form of treatment at any point before undergoing thyroid surgery. The sequenced sample consisted of blood. The receptors shown here come from a female donor with papillary thyroid cancer or a benign thyroid nodule (not recorded which). Some clones in this sample may be carry-over from other donors' samples.

This clone has a count of ten or more. The V gene is TRBV7-6, the J gene TRBJ2-5, with 11 bases that match TRBD2. CDR1 is SGHVS and CDR2 is FNYEAQ in the germline V gene. This CDR3 is 16 amino acids long. After removal of 5 bases from V and 4 bases from J, the junction contained 9 bases not matched to a gene. The CDR3 spells CASSPTSGRWSETQYF. In DNA form, the CDR3 reads TGTGCCAGCAGCCCTACTAGCGGGAGATGGTCAGAGACCCAGTACTTC.

This clone was counted ten times or more. J is TRBJ1-1 and V is TRBV11-1, with TRBD1 matching 7 bases. CDR1 is SGHAT, CDR2 FQDESV, per germline (reference sequence). The V segment lost 5 bases and the J segment 2 bases; nucleotides outside the gene matches: 14. There are 17 residues in the CDR3. CDR3: CASSPDTGVLFNTEAFF. CDR3 nucleotides: TGTGCCAGCAGCCCTGACACAGGGGTACTTTTTAACACTGAAGCTTTCTTT.

This clone was observed many times. In the same sample, other DNA sequences code for this CDR3. The gene calls are TRBV28 and TRBJ1-2; D gene unclear. Looked up from germline, CDR1 is MDHEN and CDR2 is SYDVKM. V was pared by 3 bases and J by 7 bases, with 12 bases between. CDR3 length: 13 residues. The CDR3 spells CASSLDFKGGYTF. The DNA for the CDR3 is TGTGCCAGCAGTTTGGACTTTAAGGGTGGCTACACCTTC.

This clone is medium-sized in the sample. The chain carries TRBV6-2 or TRBV6-3 and TRBJ2-3; D unresolved. Trimming left V 5 bases short and J 2 bases short, with 11 bases between. Germline V CDR1 and CDR2: MNHEY, SVGEGT. This CDR3 has 14 residues. CDR3 loop: CASSREVYTDTQYF. For the CDR3, the DNA is TGTGCCAGCAGTCGAGAGGTCTACACAGATACGCAGTATTTT.

This clone was counted ten times or more. This chain links TRBV11-2 with TRBJ2-5; D is unresolved. With 1 base removed from V and 5 bases from J, the gap between germline ends came to 5 bases. Germline V CDR1 and CDR2: SGHAT, FQNNGV. The CDR3 runs to 12 residues. As DNA, the CDR3 is TGTGCCAGCAGCTTAGGGGCGGAGACCCAGTACTTC. Protein sequence: CASSLGAETQYF.

In this sample, this clone turned up many times. This rearrangement joins TRBV2 to TRBJ1-4, with no clear D. This CDR3 has 14 residues. The germline CDR1 and CDR2 sequences are SNHLY and FYNNEI. Trimming took 4 bases from V and 8 from J, leaving 14 bases between them. Here the CDR3 reads CASSAGRVYEKLFF. DNA for the CDR3: TGTGCCAGCAGTGCGGGTAGGGTTTACGAAAAACTGTTTTTT.

This chain connects TRBV5-1 to TRBJ2-7; 8 nucleotides agree with TRBD1. Germline assignment: CDR1 SGHRS and CDR2 YFSETQ. The CDR3 extends over 15 amino acids. CDR3 DNA sequence: TGCACCAACAGCCCCGGGACAGGTACCTCCTACGAGCAGTACTTC. Its translation is CTNSPGTGTSYEQYF.

This clone was seen many times. V gene TRBV27 combines with J gene TRBJ2-3; 9 bases are shared with TRBD2. Germline V gene data show CDR1 as MNHEY and CDR2 as SMNVEV (reference sequence). The CDR3 extends over 15 amino acids. The trim removed 3 bases at V and 2 bases at J, leaving 3 bases unmatched. For the CDR3, the DNA is TGTGCCAGCAGTTTCTTAGCGGGAGACACAGATACGCAGTATTTT. This sequence encodes CASSFLAGDTDTQYF.

This clone was seen repeatedly, ten times or more. This rearrangement joins TRBV4-1 to TRBJ2-1; D unresolved. Trimming stripped 2 bases from V and 10 bases from J, with 12 bases between. The CDR3 covers 13 residues. The germline CDR1 and CDR2 sequences are MGHRA and YSYEKL. The CDR3 DNA follows: TGCGCCAGCAGCCAAAATCCGGAATGGGAGCAGTTCTTC. Amino acid sequence: CASSQNPEWEQFF.

By share, this clone counts as medium-sized (0.01 to 0.1%). The rearrangement joins TRBV28 to TRBJ2-7; D possibly corresponds to TRBD2 (6 bases). This CDR3 is built from 12 residues. Germline CDR1 is MDHEN and CDR2 is SYDVKM. V lost 6 bases, J lost 7 bases, and 13 bases lay in between. The CDR3 DNA follows: TGTGCCAGCAGCCTGGCCGGGGGTGAGCAGTACTTC. Protein sequence: CASSLAGGEQYF.